Listed below are T cell receptor beta chains from one sample, sequenced in a study of T cells after yellow fever vaccination. TCRdb passed the 5' RACE reads through MiXCR, listing each CDR3 protein once. The sample has hundreds of thousands of distinct CDR3 sequences, 9% to 15% seen once. The input for sequencing was PBMCs, taken on the day of the yellow fever booster vaccination. These receptors originate from a man between 25 and 39 years old who received the YFV17D yellow fever vaccine. CDR3s include the opening cysteine and the closing phenylalanine or tryptophan. The order of the fields is D gene, clone size, J gene, V gene, CDR3 protein, CDR3 DNA. A D gene is named only where the DNA matches it firmly. Size is omitted from some rows. Given values are once, few, many or a class for expanded clones.

>NA|NA|TRBJ2-7|TRBV28
CASSFGGVGGYEQYF
TGTGCCAGCAGTTTTGGGGGCGTCGGGGGCTACGAGCAGTACTTC
>TRBD2|NA|TRBJ2-1|TRBV7-6
CASSLGLARYNEQFF
TGTGCCAGCAGTTTGGGACTAGCGCGTTACAATGAGCAGTTCTTC
>NA|few|TRBJ2-7|TRBV12-3/TRBV12-4
CASSWGVGHGEGQYF
TGTGCCAGCAGTTGGGGAGTGGGACACGGAGAGGGGCAGTACTTC
>NA|NA|TRBJ2-5|TRBV3-1
CASSQGDSNQETQYF
TGTGCCAGCAGCCAAGGTGATAGTAACCAAGAGACCCAGTACTTC
>NA|NA|TRBJ2-3|TRBV15
CATSRRARRDTQYF
TGTGCCACCAGCCGGAGGGCCAGAAGAGATACGCAGTATTTT
>NA|NA|TRBJ2-1|TRBV7-3
CASSLRRNNEQFF
TGTGCCAGCAGCTTGAGGCGGAACAATGAGCAGTTCTTC
>NA|NA|TRBJ2-7|TRBV5-1
CASSLDSFSYEQYF
TGCGCCAGCAGCTTGGACAGTTTCTCCTACGAGCAGTACTTC
>NA|few|TRBJ2-3|TRBV4-3
CASSQASGDTQYF
TGCGCCAGCAGCCAAGCTAGTGGAGATACGCAGTATTTT
>NA|NA|TRBJ2-7|TRBV7-9
CASSLYPAAGNEQYF
TGTGCCAGCAGCTTATACCCGGCGGCTGGGAACGAGCAGTACTTC
>NA|NA|TRBJ2-6|TRBV19
CASDDLTSGANVLTF
TGTGCCAGTGACGACTTGACCTCTGGGGCCAACGTCCTGACTTTC
>TRBD1|NA|TRBJ2-7|TRBV20-1
CSAEQGAREQYF
TGCAGTGCAGAGCAGGGGGCCCGAGAGCAGTACTTC
>NA|few|TRBJ1-6|TRBV9
CASSVGEGSSYNSPLHF
TGTGCCAGCAGCGTAGGCGAGGGGAGCTCCTATAATTCACCCCTCCACTTT
>NA|NA|TRBJ2-4|TRBV29-1
CSVEEGDIQYF
TGCAGCGTTGAAGAGGGCGACATTCAGTACTTC
>TRBD2|few|TRBJ2-2|TRBV20-1
CSASVLAGGRTGELFF
TGCAGTGCTAGTGTACTAGCGGGAGGGCGAACCGGGGAGCTGTTTTTT
>NA|NA|TRBJ2-1|TRBV7-9
CASSIGREYNEQFF
TGTGCCAGCAGCATCGGAAGGGAGTACAATGAGCAGTTCTTC
>TRBD2|few|TRBJ2-2|TRBV2
CASTRTSANTGELFF
TGTGCCAGCACCCGGACTAGCGCGAACACCGGGGAGCTGTTTTTT
>TRBD1|few|TRBJ1-2|TRBV27
CASSPGQGAFYGYTF
TGTGCCAGCAGTCCGGGACAGGGGGCATTCTATGGCTACACCTTC
>NA|NA|TRBJ1-2|TRBV7-9
CASSLRESDGYTF
TGTGCCAGCAGCTTGAGGGAATCGGATGGCTACACCTTC
>TRBD2|few|TRBJ2-7|TRBV20-1
CSARDGTSGRGEQYF
TGCAGTGCTAGAGATGGGACTAGCGGGAGGGGAGAGCAGTACTTC
>NA|few|TRBJ2-5|TRBV18
CASSPNEGTFQETQYF
TGTGCCAGCTCACCAAACGAAGGGACTTTCCAAGAGACCCAGTACTTC